This TCR beta chain originates from a study of blood T cell repertoires in COVID-19. Study-level background: Sources were T cells, B-cell-depleted T cells, or PBMCs; the material itself was cDNA or gDNA.

Categorization into cohorts depended on clinical history that participants reported. V lost 0 bases, J lost 6 bases, and 6 bases lay in between. This CDR3 has 13 residues. Germline V gene sequence: CDR1 LGHDT, CDR2 YNNKEL (reference sequence). Libraries were prepared by immunoSEQ multiplex PCR; TCRdb keeps only in-frame clonotypes and omits some of them. The data contain around 290,000 clones, approximately 89% of them singletons. The sample comprised PBMCs or T cells enriched from blood (not recorded which). The origin of this receptor is a woman between 18 and 29 years old who had recovered from COVID-19. The rearrangement uses TRBV3-1 (or the pseudogene TRBV3-2) and TRBJ1-5; D call uncertain. The CDR3 DNA follows: TGTGCCAGCAGCCAAGATCTTATTCAGCCCCAGCATTTT. Translation: CASSQDLIQPQHF.